This T cell receptor beta chain was identified during a study of T cell repertoires in cytomegalovirus infection. Overall study context: From public TCR beta signatures came an indication of both CMV infection and matching HLA type. Points from the study as a whole: Dominant in the ex vivo response were TCR beta clonotypes restricted by HLA-C and specific for CMV.

TCRdb reprocessed the reads via MiXCR and lists one record per CDR3 protein. The table has about 450,000 distinct CDR3 sequences, around 32% seen once. The CDR3 has 14 amino acids. In germline, CDR1 is MDHEN, CDR2 SYDVKM. V was trimmed by 6 bases and J by 4 bases, leaving 13 bases between them. For this clonotype: Its matching antigen is unknown.

Sequenced input: PBMCs. This clonotype was sampled from a human donor in good health (CMV status not recorded). Some clones in this sample may be carry-over from other donors' samples. This sequence joins TRBV28 and TRBJ1-5; no clear D gene. The CDR3 here is CASSPTPGNQPQHF. The DNA for the CDR3 is TGTGCCAGCAGCCCTACGCCAGGTAATCAGCCCCAGCATTTT.